This TCR beta chain was identified in a study of regulatory T cells in long-lasting Graves disease. This clonotype was observed many times. Sample time point: newly diagnosed GD, antithyroid drugs for less than 3 months. PBMC RNA served as the TCR library source. Investigators report Graves' disease was diagnosed under American Thyroid Association guidelines. An endocrinology department located in Xi'an, China, was where the patients came from. Arm-PCR of CDR3 regions and iRepertoire HTBI primers were the basis on which TCR beta libraries were built. Each CDR3 protein gets one entry after TCRdb re-called the multiplex PCR reads with MiXCR. The table lists about 440,000 distinct CDR3 sequences, about 15% of them singletons, with 16% in the top ten. The sample was also reused in another study, on T cells in Graves' hyperthyroidism and ophthalmopathy.

The sample consisted of peripheral blood mononuclear cells (PBMCs), taken at new diagnosis, from a patient treated with antithyroid drugs. The receptor comes from a woman in her 30s with Graves disease.

Written as DNA, the CDR3 is TGTGCCAGCCAAAGGGACTACGGGCCACCAAACATTCAGTACTTC. Encoded protein: CASQRDYGPPNIQYF. The chain joins TRBV11-2 to TRBJ2-4; 7 bases fit TRBD2. The ends lost 8 bases at V and 6 bases at J; junction bases unmatched: 13. The CDR3 extends over 15 amino acids. The germline CDR1 and CDR2 sequences are SGHAT and FQNNGV.